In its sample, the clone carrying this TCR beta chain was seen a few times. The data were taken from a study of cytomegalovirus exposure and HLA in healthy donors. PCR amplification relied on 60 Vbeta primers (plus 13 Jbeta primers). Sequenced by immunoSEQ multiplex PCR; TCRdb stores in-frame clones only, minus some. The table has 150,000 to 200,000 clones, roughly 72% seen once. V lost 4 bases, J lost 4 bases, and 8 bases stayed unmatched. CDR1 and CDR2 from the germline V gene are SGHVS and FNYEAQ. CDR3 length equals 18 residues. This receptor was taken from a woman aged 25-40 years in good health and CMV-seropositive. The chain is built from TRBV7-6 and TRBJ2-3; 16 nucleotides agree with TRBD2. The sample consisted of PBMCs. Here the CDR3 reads CASSSPGLAGGSADTQYF. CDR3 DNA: TGTGCCAGCAGCTCCCCGGGACTAGCGGGGGGGAGCGCAGATACGCAGTATTTT.